This is a list of T cell receptor beta chains from one sample in a study of metastatic and nonmetastatic thyroid tumors. TCRdb called clones again from the PCR reads with MiXCR. The sample contains over 30,000 clones, over 14% of which appear only once. Material: blood. Receptor source: a male donor with papillary thyroid cancer or a benign thyroid nodule (not recorded which). Some clones in this sample may be carry-over from other donors' samples. The CDR3 runs from the conserved cysteine through the conserved F or W. A D gene is named only where the DNA matches it firmly. Only part of the rows carry a size: once, few, many, or a class if the clone is expanded.

many,.,TRBV9,TRBJ1-3,TGTGCCAGCAGCGCCCCAACCGGGGGGCAGACCGGAAACACCATATATTTT,CASSAPTGGQTGNTIYF
few,.,TRBV6-5,TRBJ2-7,TGTGCCAGCAGTTACACTAGGCCCAAAACAGGGATTTGGAACGAGCAGTACTTC,CASSYTRPKTGIWNEQYF
many,.,TRBV3-1,TRBJ1-5,TGTGCCAGCAGCCGCGGGGGGCAGGGTCATCAGCCCCAGCATTTT,CASSRGGQGHQPQHF
many,.,TRBV11-2,TRBJ2-4,TGTGCCAGCAGCCCGAGCCAGGGTGGGAACATTCAGTACTTC,CASSPSQGGNIQYF
.,.,TRBV19,TRBJ2-2,TGTGCCATCGTGGACACCAACACCGGGGAGCTGTTTTTT,CAIVDTNTGELFF
many,.,TRBV27,TRBJ2-5,TGTGCCAGCAGTCAACTCAACAGGGAAGAGACCCAGTACTTC,CASSQLNREETQYF
many,.,TRBV5-1,TRBJ2-2,TGCGCCAGCAGGGCGTCCACCGGGGAGCTGTTTTTT,CASRASTGELFF
many,.,TRBV7-2,TRBJ2-3,TGTGCCAGCAGCCCATCGTGGATAGGTACGCAGTATTTT,CASSPSWIGTQYF
many,.,TRBV19,TRBJ1-5,TGTGCCAGTAGACCTTTCACAGACCGCGGGCAGCCCCAGCATTTT,CASRPFTDRGQPQHF
many,TRBD1,TRBV19,TRBJ2-1,TGTGCCAGTAGTACGACAGGGGGCTTTGAGCAGTTCTTC,CASSTTGGFEQFF
many,TRBD2,TRBV5-6,TRBJ2-3,TGTGCCAGTCAGCAAGATAGCGGGAACGGGGATACGCAGTATTTT,CASQQDSGNGDTQYF
many,TRBD1,TRBV28,TRBJ1-2,TGTGCCAGCAGTTCCCCGGGACAGGCGCCCTATGGCTACACCTTC,CASSSPGQAPYGYTF
many,.,TRBV2,TRBJ2-5,TGTGCCAGCAGTGAGGAAGAGACCCAGTACTTC,CASSEEETQYF
many,.,TRBV11-2,TRBJ1-5,TGTGCCAGCAGCTTAGGAGCCAGTCAGCCCCAGCATTTT,CASSLGASQPQHF
many,.,TRBV6-1,TRBJ2-4,TGTGCCAGCAGGAGCATCGTCGACCGCTTCATTCAGTACTTC,CASRSIVDRFIQYF
many,TRBD2,TRBV9,TRBJ2-3,TGTGCCAGCAATCCTAGCGGGAGTGCAGATACGCAGTATTTT,CASNPSGSADTQYF
many,TRBD2,TRBV29-1,TRBJ2-1,TGCAGCGTTGAAGGACTTGCTTGGGCGGGAGGCTCCTACAATGAGCAGTTCTTC,CSVEGLAWAGGSYNEQFF
few,TRBD1,TRBV6-1,TRBJ2-3,TGTGCCAGTGGGAGACAGGGGGGAATAACCACAGATACGAAGTATTTT,CASGRQGGITTDTKYF
many,.,TRBV12-3/TRBV12-4,TRBJ2-2,TGTGCCAGCAGTTCCACGACCACTACCGGGGAGCTGTTTTTT,CASSSTTTTGELFF
many,.,TRBV28,TRBJ1-1,TGTGCCAGCATCCCGGGACTGAGCATGAACACTGAAGCTTTCTTT,CASIPGLSMNTEAFF
.,.,TRBV28,TRBJ2-7,TGTGCCAACAGTTCTACAGTCTACGAGCAGTACTTC,CANSSTVYEQYF
few,TRBD2,TRBV7-2,TRBJ2-3,TGTGCCAGCAGCTACCGACTAGCGGGATGGAGTTCCTACACAGATACGCAGTATTTT,CASSYRLAGWSSYTDTQYF
medium-sized,.,TRBV6-5,TRBJ2-7,TGTGCCAGCAGTTACACCAGGCCCAAAACAGGGATTGGGAACGAGCAGTACTTC,CASSYTRPKTGIGNEQYF
many,.,TRBV4-1,TRBJ1-4,TGCGCCAGCAGCCGCCAGATGGCAGGGAGGGGGTCTGGGGAAAAACTGTTTTTT,CASSRQMAGRGSGEKLFF
.,TRBD2,TRBV4-3,TRBJ2-7,TGCGCCAGCAGCCAAGGGGCCTCGGGGGCGGGAGGAGACGAGCAGTACTTC,CASSQGASGAGGDEQYF
.,.,TRBV5-1,TRBJ1-2,TGCGCCAGCAGCCCGTGGACGGGGGGCGACTATGGCTACACCTTC,CASSPWTGGDYGYTF
many,TRBD1,TRBV3-1,TRBJ1-1,TGTGCCAGCAGCCCGGGGACAGCAACTGAAGCTTTCTTT,CASSPGTATEAFF
many,.,TRBV20-1,TRBJ2-1,TGCAGTGCTAGAAAGCCGGTGGGCTACAATGAGCAGTTCTTC,CSARKPVGYNEQFF
many,.,TRBV3-1,TRBJ2-7,TGTGCCAGCAGCCAAGACACTTCCTACGAGCAGTACTTC,CASSQDTSYEQYF
many,TRBD1,TRBV15,TRBJ2-7,TGTGCCACCAGTGCTCAGGACAGGGGAAGAGACGAGCAGTACTTC,CATSAQDRGRDEQYF
many,TRBD2,TRBV7-6,TRBJ2-5,TGTGCCAGCAGCGACCTGGGGGGGGGTTCTCAAGAGACCCAGTACTTC,CASSDLGGGSQETQYF
many,TRBD2,TRBV7-6,TRBJ2-7,TGTGCCAGCAGCCTGGGGGGGTTGTCCTACGAGCAGTACTTC,CASSLGGLSYEQYF
many,TRBD2,TRBV2,TRBJ2-1,TGTGCCAGCAGTCCCCTAGGGGCGGGAGGCCATGAGCAGTTCTTC,CASSPLGAGGHEQFF
many,.,TRBV11-2,TRBJ2-5,TGTGCCAGCAGCTTAGATTCGGCGACTCGGGCCCCCAGTGAGACCCAGTACTTC,CASSLDSATRAPSETQYF
many,.,TRBV18,TRBJ2-5,TGTGCCAGCTCACCCGGAGCGGTTCAAGAGACCCAGTACTTC,CASSPGAVQETQYF
many,.,TRBV6-1,TRBJ1-1,TGTGCCAGCAGTTCCTTGGAGGGGAACACTGAAGCTTTCTTT,CASSSLEGNTEAFF
many,TRBD1,TRBV5-1,TRBJ2-6,TGCGCCAGCAGCAGGGGGCCCAGCTCTGGGGCCAACGTCCTGACTTTC,CASSRGPSSGANVLTF
many,.,TRBV7-2,TRBJ1-3,TGTGCCAGCAGCCCAGAGCCCTACTCTGGAAACACCATATATTTT,CASSPEPYSGNTIYF
many,.,TRBV10-1,TRBJ2-4,TGCGCCAGCAGTTCCCAAGTAGCCAAAAACATTCAGTACTTC,CASSSQVAKNIQYF
many,.,TRBV20-1,TRBJ2-7,TGCAGTGCCGACCCAGGGAAAAGCTCCTACGAGCAGTACTTC,CSADPGKSSYEQYF
many,TRBD2,TRBV6-2/TRBV6-3,TRBJ2-7,TGTGCCAGCTCCTCTCGGGGGGTCCCAGGCGAGCAGTACTTC,CASSSRGVPGEQYF
many,.,TRBV11-3,TRBJ2-7,TGTGCCAGCAGCTTAGATGGGGCTAACGAGCAGTACTTC,CASSLDGANEQYF
many,.,TRBV9,TRBJ1-6,TGTGCCAGTACCGCCAGAGAATCACCCCTCCACTTT,CASTARESPLHF
once,.,TRBV20-1,TRBJ1-2,TGCAGTACCCGACGGGAGCAAGGCTACACCTTC,CSTRREQGYTF
many,.,TRBV29-1,TRBJ1-1,TGCAGCGTTGGGGACTGGGACACTGAAGCTTTCTTT,CSVGDWDTEAFF
many,TRBD2,TRBV11-3,TRBJ2-3,TGTGCCAGCAGCCGACGTCATTCAGAGCGGGAGGTCACAGATACGCAGTATTTT,CASSRRHSEREVTDTQYF
.,.,TRBV3-1,TRBJ2-5,TGTGCCAGCAGTCACTCCGGGACACTCCAAGAGACCCAGTACTTC,CASSHSGTLQETQYF
many,.,TRBV3-1,TRBJ2-3,TGTGCCAGCAGCCTATTTTCGGGCGGGTCTGCAGATACGCAGTATTTT,CASSLFSGGSADTQYF
many,TRBD2,TRBV7-9,TRBJ2-1,TGTGCCAGCAGCTTAGTAGGGACTAGCGGGGAGCAGTTCTTC,CASSLVGTSGEQFF
many,TRBD1,TRBV7-9,TRBJ2-1,TGTGCCAGCAGCGTACAGGGGGGACACAATGAGCAGTTCTTC,CASSVQGGHNEQFF
many,.,TRBV7-8,TRBJ1-5,TGTGCCAGCAGCTTAGCCGGGACACATAATCAGCCCCAGCATTTT,CASSLAGTHNQPQHF